This T cell receptor beta chain appears in the sequencing data of a study of blood T cells in healthy people across ages. Primed by a sample-barcoded 5' primer and a J-beta primer mix, a second PCR proceeded for about 6 to 12 cycles. The template-switch adaptor was a 5' adaptor with 12 random nucleotides. It tagged each cDNA molecule. Each CDR3 protein is one row after TCRdb ran MiXCR on the 5' RACE reads. The sample consists of roughly 930,000 distinct CDR3 sequences, about 48% of them appearing once. This clonotype was seen only a few times. Trimming removed 8 bases at V and 1 base at J, with 9 bases between. This CDR3 spans 12 amino acids. The germline CDR1 and CDR2 sequences are SGHRS and YFSETQ. They isolated at least 6 million PBMCs from each sample.

V gene TRBV5-1 combines with J gene TRBJ1-1; the D is unclear. Sequencing was carried out using blood. The sequence came from a man younger than 40 in good health. This CDR3 reads CASQDPNTEAFF. The DNA for the CDR3 is TGCGCCAGTCAGGACCCGAACACTGAAGCTTTCTTT.